This entry is about one T cell receptor beta chain. How the authors handled the data: How many nucleated cells were present was estimated from reference gene primer amplification. Method: immunoSEQ multiplex PCR; TCRdb's copy keeps in-frame clones and lacks some. The DNA was the basis for D and trimming; V, J and clone size are from that table. The data contain over 90,000 clones, around 87% of them singletons. This record comes from a study of blood T cell repertoires in COVID-19. Study-level background: Samples representing acute and convalescent COVID-19 were sourced from the United States, Italy and Spain.

The germline V gene has CDR1 SGDLS and CDR2 YYNGEE. The CDR3 is 16 amino acids. Trimming left V 0 bases short and J 6 bases short, with 18 bases between. The receptor was derived from a human donor in a cohort sampled during active COVID-19. V and J are TRBV9 and TRBJ1-1; the D gene is possibly TRBD1 (6 bases). The sequenced sample consisted of peripheral blood. The CDR3 DNA reads TGTGCCAGCAGCGTAGCCGGTACAGGGTCCGTCGCTGAAGCTTTCTTT. Translated: CASSVAGTGSVAEAFF.